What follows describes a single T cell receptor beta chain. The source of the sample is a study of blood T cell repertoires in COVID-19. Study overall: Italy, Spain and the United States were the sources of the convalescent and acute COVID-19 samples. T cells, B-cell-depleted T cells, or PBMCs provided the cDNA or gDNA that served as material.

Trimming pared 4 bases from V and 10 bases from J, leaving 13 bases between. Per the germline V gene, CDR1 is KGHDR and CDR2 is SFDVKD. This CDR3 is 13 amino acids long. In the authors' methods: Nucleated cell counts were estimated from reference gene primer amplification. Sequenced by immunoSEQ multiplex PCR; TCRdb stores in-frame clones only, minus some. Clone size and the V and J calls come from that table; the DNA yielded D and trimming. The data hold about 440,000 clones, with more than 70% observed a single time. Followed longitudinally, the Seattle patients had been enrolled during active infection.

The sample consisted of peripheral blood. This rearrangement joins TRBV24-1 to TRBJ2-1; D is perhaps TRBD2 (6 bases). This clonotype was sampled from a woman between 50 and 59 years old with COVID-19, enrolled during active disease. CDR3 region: CATSDPGLEEQFF. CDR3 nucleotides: TGTGCCACCAGTGACCCGGGACTGGAAGAGCAGTTCTTC.